The 15 T cell receptor beta chains given below trace back to one sample, sequenced in a study of blood T cell repertoires in COVID-19. The assay was immunoSEQ multiplex PCR, and TCRdb's table has in-frame clones only and misses some. The table has about 40,000 clones, over 60% seen once. The specimen was peripheral blood. The receptors stem from a woman aged 65 to 85 with acute or convalescent COVID-19.

This chain links TRBV30 with TRBJ1-1, with D possibly TRBD1 on 5 matching bases. CDR3 length equals 15 residues. V gave up 2 bases and J gave up 4 bases, with 17 bases separating them. Germline CDR1 is GTSNPN and CDR2 is SVGIG (reference sequence). The CDR3 loop reads CAWSQGRVSGTEAFF. The CDR3 DNA reads TGTGCCTGGAGTCAGGGTAGGGTTTCGGGCACTGAAGCTTTCTTT.

The gene calls are TRBV4-1 and TRBJ2-1, with TRBD2 as a possible D gene (6 bases). Germline CDR1 reads MGHRA; CDR2 reads YSYEKL. The CDR3 totals 14 residues. Trimming removed 8 bases from V and 3 bases from J, with 14 bases in between. Here the CDR3 DNA reads TGCGCCAGCGCTGGGGGGATAATCTACAATGAGCAGTTCTTC. Protein: CASAGGIIYNEQFF.

V usage is TRBV6-6 and J usage is TRBJ1-1, with 8 bases matching TRBD1. The germline V gene has CDR1 MNHNY and CDR2 SVGAGI (reference sequence). The CDR3 has 14 residues. Trimming took 3 bases from V and 6 from J; bases not matched to a gene: 6. The CDR3 region is CASSYTATGAEAFF. The CDR3 bases are TGTGCCAGCAGTTATACCGCGACAGGGGCTGAAGCTTTCTTT.

This chain connects TRBV30 to TRBJ2-1; 10 nucleotides match TRBD1. The CDR3 has 15 residues. V lost 1 base and J lost 3; bases outside the gene matches: 3. Germline V gene data show CDR1 as GTSNPN and CDR2 as SVGIG (reference sequence). The CDR3 spells CAWSAGQGSYNEQFF. The DNA for the CDR3 is TGTGCCTGGAGTGCGGGACAGGGGAGCTACAATGAGCAGTTCTTC. Based on the CDR3 plus reference TRBV30 and TRBJ2-1, the full variable domain is SQTIHQWPATLVQPVGSPLSLECTVEGTSNPNLYWYRQAAGRGLQLLFYSVGIGQISSEVPQNLSASRPQDRQFILSSKKLLLSDSGFYLCAWSAGQGSYNEQFFGPGTRLTVL.

The chain uses TRBV2 and TRBJ1-3, with TRBD1 matching 9 bases. Germline V gene sequence: CDR1 SNHLY, CDR2 FYNNEI. V lost 1 base and J lost 2; bases outside the gene matches: 3. The CDR3 sequence is 16 residues long. This CDR3 is CASSEEGQGTGNTIYF. In DNA form, the CDR3 reads TGTGCCAGCAGTGAAGAGGGACAGGGAACTGGAAACACCATATATTTT.

This clone was observed a few times. This chain links TRBV30 with TRBJ1-2; 9 bases line up with TRBD1. Trimming took 0 bases from V and 4 from J; bases not matched to a gene: 0. The CDR3 has 13 residues. CDR1 is GTSNPN and CDR2 is SVGIG in the germline V gene (reference sequence). The CDR3 bases are TGTGCCTGGAGTGTACAGGGGGCCTATGGCTACACCTTC. Its translation is CAWSVQGAYGYTF.

The CDR3: CACLRDRGNSEAFF. The CDR3 coding sequence is TGTGCCTGTCTCAGGGACAGGGGGAATTCTGAAGCTTTCTTT. The J gene is TRBJ1-1, the V gene TRBV30; 11 bases fit TRBD1. The CDR3 runs to 14 residues. The trim removed 6 bases at V and 6 bases at J, leaving 9 bases unmatched. Germline V CDR1 and CDR2: GTSNPN, SVGIG (reference sequence).

The gene calls are TRBV7-9 and TRBJ1-2; 8 bases align to TRBD1. Germline V gene sequence: CDR1 SEHNR, CDR2 FQNEAQ (reference sequence). V shed 3 bases, J shed 0 bases, and the junction held 9 bases outside the gene matches. The length of the CDR3 is 17 residues. The CDR3 loop is CASSFFTGTGANYGYTF. The CDR3, as DNA: TGTGCCAGCAGCTTCTTCACCGGGACAGGAGCTAACTATGGCTACACCTTC.

The chain combines TRBV3-1 (or the pseudogene TRBV3-2) with TRBJ1-1; D is perhaps TRBD1 (5 bases). CDR1 LGHDT and CDR2 YNNKEL come from the germline V gene (reference sequence). Trimming took 4 bases from V and 1 from J, leaving 16 bases between them. This CDR3 comprises 16 residues. The CDR3 DNA sequence: TGTGCCAGCAGCCTAGCCGCAGGGTCCGGGAACACTGAAGCTTTCTTT. Its translation: CASSLAAGSGNTEAFF.

The chain recombines TRBV29-1 with TRBJ2-5, with D perhaps TRBD1 (6 bases). The V and J ends lost 4 bases and 4 bases respectively, with 13 bases between them. The CDR3 runs 13 residues. CDR1 is SQVTM, CDR2 ANQGSEA, per germline. DNA for the CDR3: TGCAGCGTTGGCCTAGGGGGACGAGAGACCCAGTACTTC. This gives the protein CSVGLGGRETQYF.

The chain uses TRBV30 and TRBJ1-6; D is unclear. The CDR3 extends over 14 amino acids. V lost 0 bases to trimming and J lost 8 bases, with 11 bases between them. CDR1 is GTSNPN, CDR2 SVGIG, per germline (reference sequence). The CDR3 nucleotides are TGTGCCTGGAGTGTTTCAGGCCTCTATTCACCCCTCCACTTT. It is translated as CAWSVSGLYSPLHF.

This clone appeared a single time. This chain uses TRBV3-1 (or the pseudogene TRBV3-2) with TRBJ1-1; D call uncertain. This CDR3 has 14 amino acids. The germline V gene has CDR1 LGHDT and CDR2 YNNKEL (reference sequence). The ends were cut back, 1 base at V and 4 bases at J, with 10 bases in the middle. CDR3 residues: CASSQGREGTEAFF. CDR3 DNA: TGTGCCAGCAGCCAAGGGCGGGAGGGCACTGAAGCTTTCTTT.

The rearrangement links TRBV2 to TRBJ1-1, with TRBD1 matching over 8 bases. V lost 4 bases to trimming and J lost 10 bases; unmatched junction nucleotides: 5. Germline-derived CDR1 and CDR2 are SNHLY and FYNNEI. The CDR3 consists of 12 residues. The CDR3 loop is CASSGTGSAAFF. CDR3 coding DNA: TGTGCCAGCAGTGGGACAGGGAGCGCAGCTTTCTTT.

CDR3 protein: CASSLAGTGEHTNEKLFF. The DNA of the CDR3 is TGTGCCAGCAGCCTCGCCGGGACAGGGGAACACACTAATGAAAAACTGTTTTTT. This sequence joins TRBV4-2 and TRBJ1-4; 10 bases fit TRBD1. Germline V gene data show CDR1 as LGHNA and CDR2 as YNFKEQ. The J segment lost 2 bases and the V segment lost 4 bases, leaving 10 bases of the junction unmatched. The CDR3 extends over 18 amino acids.

The chain couples TRBV5-4 to TRBJ2-7, with D perhaps TRBD2 (7 bases). V gave up 4 bases and J gave up 3 bases, with 14 bases separating them. Germline assignment: CDR1 SGHNT and CDR2 YYREEE (reference sequence). The CDR3 loop spans 14 amino acids. The CDR3 DNA reads as TGTGCCAGCAGCCCCAAGGGGGGGGTCTACGAGCAGTACTTC. It translates to CASSPKGGVYEQYF. The entire variable domain, with the rest obtained from reference TRBV5-4 and TRBJ2-7, is as follows: ETGVTQSPTHLIKTRGQQVTLRCSSQSGHNTVSWYQQALGQGPQFIFQYYREEENGRGNFPPRFSGLQFPNYSSELNVNALELDDSALYLCASSPKGGVYEQYFGPGTRLTVT.